The 4 T cell receptor beta chains in this list originate from one sample, sequenced in a study of OX40 agonist ivuxolimab in advanced cancers. Repertoires were generated with immunoSEQ multiplex PCR, while TCRdb's copy carries only in-frame clones and drops some. The sample has approximately 100,000 clones; approximately 90% are singletons. Sequences were derived from CD4+ or CD8+ T cells sorted from blood, sampled in a trial of the OX40 agonist ivuxolimab. These receptors were taken from an adult with an advanced solid tumor such as melanoma, head and neck, liver or kidney cancer.

The gene calls are TRBV7-8 and TRBJ1-6; 9 bases align to TRBD1. The V segment lost 6 bases and the J segment 7 bases; nucleotides outside the gene matches: 7. CDR1 SGHVS and CDR2 FQNEAQ come from the germline V gene. This CDR3 is built from 15 residues. CDR3 loop: CASRPGTGQNSPLHF. The CDR3 DNA reads as TGTGCCAGCAGGCCCGGGACAGGGCAGAATTCACCCCTCCACTTT.

This sequence joins TRBV30 and TRBJ1-1, with 7 bases aligning to TRBD1. The germline CDR1 and CDR2 sequences are GTSNPN and SVGIG (reference sequence). V lost 5 bases to trimming and J lost 6 bases; unmatched junction nucleotides: 9. The CDR3 contains 13 residues. CDR3 DNA: TGTGCCTGGTCCAGGGGGGCGAGGGCTGAAGCTTTCTTT. Amino acids: CAWSRGARAEAFF. The full variable domain, completed using reference TRBV30 and TRBJ1-1, is SQTIHQWPATLVQPVGSPLSLECTVEGTSNPNLYWYRQAAGRGLQLLFYSVGIGQISSEVPQNLSASRPQDRQFILSSKKLLLSDSGFYLCAWSRGARAEAFFGQGTRLTVV.

The chain has TRBV5-1 and TRBJ2-1, with 7 bases identical to TRBD1. The CDR3 sequence is 13 residues long. Germline loops: CDR1 SGHRS, CDR2 YFSETQ. V was pared by 5 bases and J by 5 bases, with 4 bases of the junction left unmatched. CDR3 coding DNA: TGCGCCAGCAGGGACAGGACCGACAATGAGCAGTTCTTC. Translated, it gives CASRDRTDNEQFF.

This clone was seen a single time. V usage is TRBV5-1 and J usage is TRBJ2-3, with D possibly being TRBD2 (5 bases). Trimming shortened V by 3 bases and J by 1 base, and 15 bases separated the two germline ends. CDR1 SGHRS and CDR2 YFSETQ come from the germline V gene. This CDR3 is 16 amino acids long. CDR3: CASSSGLQRGTDTQYF. In DNA, the CDR3 is TGCGCCAGCAGCTCAGGTCTTCAGAGGGGCACAGATACGCAGTATTTT.